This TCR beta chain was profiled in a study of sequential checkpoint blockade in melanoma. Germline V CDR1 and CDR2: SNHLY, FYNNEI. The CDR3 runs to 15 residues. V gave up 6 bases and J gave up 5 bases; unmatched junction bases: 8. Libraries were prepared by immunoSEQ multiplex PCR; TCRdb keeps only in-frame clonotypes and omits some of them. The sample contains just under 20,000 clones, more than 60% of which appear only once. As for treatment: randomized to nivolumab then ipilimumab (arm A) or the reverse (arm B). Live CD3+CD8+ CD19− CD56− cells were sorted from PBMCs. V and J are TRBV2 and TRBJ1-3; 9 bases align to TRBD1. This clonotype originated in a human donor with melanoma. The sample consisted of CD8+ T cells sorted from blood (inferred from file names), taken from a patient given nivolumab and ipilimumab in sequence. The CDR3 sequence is CASSGGQGERNTIYF. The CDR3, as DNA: TGTGCCAGCAGCGGGGGACAGGGAGAAAGAAACACCATATATTTT.